Sequencing of this TCR beta chain was carried out in a study of blood T cell repertoires in COVID-19. The CDR3 is 13 amino acids. V was trimmed by 8 bases and J by 0 bases, leaving 10 bases between them. Germline V gives CDR1 SGHTA, CDR2 FQGNSA. Only in-frame clones appear in the TCRdb table, and some are missing; sequencing was by immunoSEQ multiplex PCR. The sample lists roughly 300,000 clones, 92% seen once, with approximately 17% in the top ten. This TCR was recovered from a woman in her 30s who had recovered from COVID-19. This chain joins TRBV7-2 and TRBJ1-1; D possibly corresponds to TRBD1 (5 bases). Sequencing was carried out using PBMCs or T cells enriched from blood (not recorded which). CDR3 region: CASVGALNTEAFF. As DNA, the CDR3 is TGTGCCAGCGTTGGGGCCCTGAACACTGAAGCTTTCTTT.